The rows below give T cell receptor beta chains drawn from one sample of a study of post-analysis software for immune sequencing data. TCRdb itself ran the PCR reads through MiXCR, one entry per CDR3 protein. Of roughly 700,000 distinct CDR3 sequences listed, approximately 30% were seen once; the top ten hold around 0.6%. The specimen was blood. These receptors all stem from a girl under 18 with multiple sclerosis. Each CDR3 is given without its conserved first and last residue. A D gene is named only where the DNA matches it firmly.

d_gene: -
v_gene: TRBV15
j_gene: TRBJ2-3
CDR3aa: ATSRELGDGDTRY

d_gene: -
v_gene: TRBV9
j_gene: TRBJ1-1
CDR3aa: ASSAKWGNTEAF

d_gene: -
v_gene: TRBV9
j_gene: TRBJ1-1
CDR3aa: ASGRLAPEAF

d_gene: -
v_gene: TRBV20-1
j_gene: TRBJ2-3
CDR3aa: SASPRESAQY

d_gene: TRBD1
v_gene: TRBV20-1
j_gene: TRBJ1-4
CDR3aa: SARRTGTGGEKLF

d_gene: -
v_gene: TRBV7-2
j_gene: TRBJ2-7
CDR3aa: ASSLTNPLAPYEQY

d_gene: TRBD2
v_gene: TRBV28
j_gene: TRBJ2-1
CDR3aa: ASSPVGGKRGGSLNEQF

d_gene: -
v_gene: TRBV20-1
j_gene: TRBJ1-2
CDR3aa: SAREHGNYGYT

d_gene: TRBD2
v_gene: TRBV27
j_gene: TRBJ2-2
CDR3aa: ASSPPGLTNRLELF

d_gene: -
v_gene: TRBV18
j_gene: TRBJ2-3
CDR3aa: ASSPEQRTDTQY

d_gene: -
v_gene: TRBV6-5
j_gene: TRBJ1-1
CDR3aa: ASSYPGVTEAF

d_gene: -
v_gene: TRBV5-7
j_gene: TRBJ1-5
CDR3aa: ASSLTSRGPEAWNQPQH

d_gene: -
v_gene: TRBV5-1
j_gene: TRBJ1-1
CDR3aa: ASSRVENTEAF

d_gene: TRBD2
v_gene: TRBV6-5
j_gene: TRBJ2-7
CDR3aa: ASSYSSWGLAGYEQY

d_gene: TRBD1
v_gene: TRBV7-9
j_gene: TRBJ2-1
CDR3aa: ASSIPGTGSGEQF

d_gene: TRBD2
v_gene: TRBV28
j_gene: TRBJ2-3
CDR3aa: ASSLGSGGLAIPDTQY

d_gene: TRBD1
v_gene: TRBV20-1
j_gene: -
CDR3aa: SATPDRVNEQY

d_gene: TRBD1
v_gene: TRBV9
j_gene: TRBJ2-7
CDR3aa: ASSVGAQGASEQY

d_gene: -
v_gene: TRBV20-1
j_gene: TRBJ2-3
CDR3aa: SARRYPATTDTQY

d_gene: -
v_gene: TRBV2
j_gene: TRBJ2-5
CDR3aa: ASTEVETQY

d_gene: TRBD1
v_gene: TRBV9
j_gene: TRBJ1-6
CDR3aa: ASSPEGGQLHNSPLH

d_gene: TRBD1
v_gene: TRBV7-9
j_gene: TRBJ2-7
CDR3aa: ASSPGLGQGEGSYEQY

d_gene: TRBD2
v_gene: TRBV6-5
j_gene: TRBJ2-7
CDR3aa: ASRKRGGISYEQY

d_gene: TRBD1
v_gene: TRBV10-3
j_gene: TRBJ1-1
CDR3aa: AISESWGTGDGLTEAF

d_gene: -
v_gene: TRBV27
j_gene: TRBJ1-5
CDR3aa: ASSPTIGAGVQPQH

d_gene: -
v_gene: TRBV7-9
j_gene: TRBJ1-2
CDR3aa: ASSLGTTNYGYT

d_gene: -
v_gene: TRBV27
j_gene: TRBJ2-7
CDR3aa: ATSLGAGYEQY

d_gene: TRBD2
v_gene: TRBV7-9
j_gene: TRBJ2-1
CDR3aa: ASSRGLAGVNEQF

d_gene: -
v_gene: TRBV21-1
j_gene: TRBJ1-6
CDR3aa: ASSPSPGAPLH

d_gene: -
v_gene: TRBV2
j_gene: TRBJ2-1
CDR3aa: ASRAGPYNEQF

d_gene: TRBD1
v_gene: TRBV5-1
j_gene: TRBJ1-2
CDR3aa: ASSLGPVRTGSNYGYT

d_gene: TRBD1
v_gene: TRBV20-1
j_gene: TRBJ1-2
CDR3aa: SAIGQGLTFGYT

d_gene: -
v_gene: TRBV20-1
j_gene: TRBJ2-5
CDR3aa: SASEPSRETQY

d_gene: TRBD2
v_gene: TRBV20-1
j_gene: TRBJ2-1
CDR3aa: SARPTRDSGTSFSYNEQF

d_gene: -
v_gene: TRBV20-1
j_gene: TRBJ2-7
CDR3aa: SAAQVNSYEQY

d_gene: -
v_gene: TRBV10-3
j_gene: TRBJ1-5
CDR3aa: AISAVGGRGPQH

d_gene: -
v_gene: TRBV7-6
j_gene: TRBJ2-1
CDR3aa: ASSSGSGAYNEQF

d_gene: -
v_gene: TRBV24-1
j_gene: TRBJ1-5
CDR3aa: ATSEWGNQPQH

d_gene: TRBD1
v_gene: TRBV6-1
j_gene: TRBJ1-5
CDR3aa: ASSEARQGFQPQH

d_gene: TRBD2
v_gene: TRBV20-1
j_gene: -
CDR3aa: SASRLAGVLGEQY